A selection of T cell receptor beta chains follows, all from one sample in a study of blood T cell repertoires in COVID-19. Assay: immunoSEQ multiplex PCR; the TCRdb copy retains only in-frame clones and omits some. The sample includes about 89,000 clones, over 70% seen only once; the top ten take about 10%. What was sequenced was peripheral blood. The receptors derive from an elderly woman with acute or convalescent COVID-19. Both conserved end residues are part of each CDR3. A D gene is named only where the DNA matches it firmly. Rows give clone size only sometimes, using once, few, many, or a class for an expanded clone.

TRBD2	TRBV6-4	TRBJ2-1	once	TGTGCCAGCGGGGAGGGTAGCGGATACCCCAATGAGCAGTTCTTC	CASGEGSGYPNEQFF
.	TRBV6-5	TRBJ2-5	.	TGTGCCAGCAGTCAGAGGACAGCTGAGACCCAGTACTTC	CASSQRTAETQYF
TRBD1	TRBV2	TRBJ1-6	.	TGTGCCAGCACCTCGAGACAGGGTGGTTCACCCCTCCACTTT	CASTSRQGGSPLHF
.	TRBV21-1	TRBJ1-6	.	TGTGCCAGCAGCAACCCACAGGGCAGCTCCTATAATTCACCCCTCCACTTT	CASSNPQGSSYNSPLHF
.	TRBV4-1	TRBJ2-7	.	TGCGCCAGCAGCCAAGAATGGTCAGGTCAGGCCTACGAGCAGTACTTC	CASSQEWSGQAYEQYF
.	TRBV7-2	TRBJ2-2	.	TGTGCCAGCAGACCGGACACCAACACCGGGGAGCTGTTTTTT	CASRPDTNTGELFF
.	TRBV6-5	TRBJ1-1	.	TGTGCCAGCACCCTAGGTCGGGAAGCTTTCTTT	CASTLGREAFF
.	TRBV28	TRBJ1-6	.	TGTGCCAGCAGAAAATCCCTTGATAATTCACCCCTCCACTTT	CASRKSLDNSPLHF
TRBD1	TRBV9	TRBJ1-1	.	TGTGCCAGCAGCGTGGACGGACAGGGTGGTGAAGCTTTCTTT	CASSVDGQGGEAFF
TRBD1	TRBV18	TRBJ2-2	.	TGTGCCAGCTCAAGACCCGGGACAGGGGGCGCCTCAACCGGGGAGCTGTTTTTT	CASSRPGTGGASTGELFF
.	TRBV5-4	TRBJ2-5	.	TGTGCCAGCAGCTTGGCGGGACTGCAAGAGACCCAGTACTTC	CASSLAGLQETQYF
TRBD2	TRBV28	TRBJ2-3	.	TGTGCCAGCAGTTTTCAGCGGGGGGGCACAGATACGCAGTATTTT	CASSFQRGGTDTQYF
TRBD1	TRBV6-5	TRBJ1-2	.	TGTGCCAGCAGTACGCGGGACAGGGGATCCGTTGGCTACACCTTC	CASSTRDRGSVGYTF
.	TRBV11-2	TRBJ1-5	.	TGTGCCAGCAGCTTAGGGGCAGGGAATCAGCCCCAGCATTTT	CASSLGAGNQPQHF
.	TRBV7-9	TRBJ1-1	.	TGTGCCAGCAGCCTATTCGGACAGACTGAAGCTTTCTTT	CASSLFGQTEAFF
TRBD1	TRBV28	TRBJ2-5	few	TGTGCCAGCAGGGGGACAGGGCCAGAAACTCAAGAGACCCAGTACTTC	CASRGTGPETQETQYF
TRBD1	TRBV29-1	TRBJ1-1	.	TGCAGCGTTGATTGGGGACAGGGTGGCACTGAAGCTTTCTTT	CSVDWGQGGTEAFF
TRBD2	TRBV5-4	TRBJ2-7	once	TGTGCCAGCAGCGGTAGCGGGGGCCTCGCAGTCGAGCAGTACTTC	CASSGSGGLAVEQYF
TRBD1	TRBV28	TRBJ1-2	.	TGTGCCAGCAGTTCAGGACAGGGGGCGCCTGGCTACACCTTC	CASSSGQGAPGYTF
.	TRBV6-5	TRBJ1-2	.	TGTGCCAGCAGGGGAAGGACTTATGGCTACACCTTC	CASRGRTYGYTF
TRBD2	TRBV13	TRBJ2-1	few	TGTGCCAGCAGCTTTGCGGGGGGGCCTGAGCAGTTCTTC	CASSFAGGPEQFF
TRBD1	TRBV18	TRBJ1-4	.	TGTGCCAGCTCACCACCGGGACAGGGAAATGAAAAACTGTTTTTT	CASSPPGQGNEKLFF
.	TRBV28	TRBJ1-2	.	TGTGCCAGCAGGACAGACGGGCTGGGTTATGGCTACACCTTC	CASRTDGLGYGYTF
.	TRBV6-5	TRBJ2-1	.	TGTGCCAGCAGACAATCAGGTGGGAATGAGCAGTTCTTC	CASRQSGGNEQFF
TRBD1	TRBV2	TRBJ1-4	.	TGTGCCAGCAGTGAATCGACAGGGGGTGAAAAACTGTTTTTT	CASSESTGGEKLFF
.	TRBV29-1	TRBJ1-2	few	TGCAGCGTTGGTATAGACAACTCTAACTATGGCTACACCTTC	CSVGIDNSNYGYTF
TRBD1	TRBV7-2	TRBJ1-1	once	TGTGCCAGCGGAGAACAGGGGAGAGCTTTCTTT	CASGEQGRAFF
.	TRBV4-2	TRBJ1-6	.	TGTGCCAGCAGCCGAGGACAGTCCACTGGTTCACCCCTCCACTTT	CASSRGQSTGSPLHF
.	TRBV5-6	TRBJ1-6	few	TGTGCCAGCAGCGTAGTGGAAGCAGGAAATTCACCCCTCCACTTT	CASSVVEAGNSPLHF
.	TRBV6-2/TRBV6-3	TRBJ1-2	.	TGTGCCAGCAGTTACATGCAGGGTAATGGCTACACCTTC	CASSYMQGNGYTF
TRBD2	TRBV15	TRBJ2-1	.	TGTGCCACCAGCAGAGATTTCCAGCGGGGCAACAATGAGCAGTTCTTC	CATSRDFQRGNNEQFF
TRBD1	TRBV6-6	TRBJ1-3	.	TGTGCCAGCAGTTACGAGGCCAGGGGGCCGTCTAACACCATATATTTT	CASSYEARGPSNTIYF
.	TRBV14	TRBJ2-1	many	TGTGCCAGCAGCCAGGGGCTACCCCCGCACAATGAGCAGTTCTTC	CASSQGLPPHNEQFF
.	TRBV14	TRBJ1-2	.	TGTGCCAGCAGCCAGGTGGCGGGGTATGGCTACACCTTC	CASSQVAGYGYTF
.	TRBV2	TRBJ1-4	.	TGTGCCAGCAGTGAAAGACAGCCTAATGAAAAACTGTTTTTT	CASSERQPNEKLFF
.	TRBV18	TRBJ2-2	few	TGTGCCAGCTCCCCGCCCAGTCGTACCGGGGAGCTGTTTTTT	CASSPPSRTGELFF
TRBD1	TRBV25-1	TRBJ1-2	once	TGTGCCAGCAGTGAACGGACAGGGGGTAACTATGGCTACACCTTC	CASSERTGGNYGYTF
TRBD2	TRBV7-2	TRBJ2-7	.	TGTGCCAGCAGCTTAGCCAGCGGGACCTACGAGCAGTACTTC	CASSLASGTYEQYF
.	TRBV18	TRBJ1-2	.	TGTGCCAGCTCACCTACCAAACTCTATGGCTACACCTTC	CASSPTKLYGYTF
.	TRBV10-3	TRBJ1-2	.	TGTGCCACCGGGGCGGGGTTCCGAAACTATGGCTACACCTTC	CATGAGFRNYGYTF
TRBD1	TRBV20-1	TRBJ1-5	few	TGCAGTGCTAGTTACGGGACAGGGGGATCTCAGCCCCAGCATTTT	CSASYGTGGSQPQHF
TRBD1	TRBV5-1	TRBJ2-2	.	TGCGCCAGCAGACTACAGGGGGGGAACACCGGGGAGCTGTTTTTT	CASRLQGGNTGELFF
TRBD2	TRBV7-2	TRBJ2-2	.	TGTGCCAGCAGCCAAGGACTAGCGGGGGGTCGCGGGGAGCTGTTTTTT	CASSQGLAGGRGELFF
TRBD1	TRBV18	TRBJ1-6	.	TGTGCCAGCTCACCAAATGAGGGGGCAAGGAATTCACCCCTCCACTTT	CASSPNEGARNSPLHF
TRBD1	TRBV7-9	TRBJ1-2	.	TGTGCCAGCAGCCGAGGGGGCCAGGGGGCTGTCTATGGCTACACCTTC	CASSRGGQGAVYGYTF
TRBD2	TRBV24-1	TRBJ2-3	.	TGTGCCACCAGTGGAGGGGTAGCGGGGGCCGCCACAGATACGCAGTATTTT	CATSGGVAGAATDTQYF
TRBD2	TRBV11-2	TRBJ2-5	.	TGTGCCAGCAGCACCGGCCTCGGGGGGGAGACCCAGTACTTC	CASSTGLGGETQYF
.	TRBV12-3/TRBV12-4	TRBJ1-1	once	TGTGCCAGCAGGGACGGACAGTCGACTGAAGCTTTCTTT	CASRDGQSTEAFF